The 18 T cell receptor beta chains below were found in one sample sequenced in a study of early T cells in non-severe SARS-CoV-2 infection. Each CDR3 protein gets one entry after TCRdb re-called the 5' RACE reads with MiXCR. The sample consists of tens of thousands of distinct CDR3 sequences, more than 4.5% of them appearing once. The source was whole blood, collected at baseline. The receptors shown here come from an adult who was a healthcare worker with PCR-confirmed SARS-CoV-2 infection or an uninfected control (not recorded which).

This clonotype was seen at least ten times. In nucleotides, the CDR3 is TGTGCCAGCAGCGCTGGGGACAGGGACTACGAGCAGTACTTC. It is translated as CASSAGDRDYEQYF. The rearrangement joins TRBV7-8 to TRBJ2-7; 9 bases agree with TRBD1. This CDR3 is built from 14 residues. V trimming: 5 bases; J trimming: 3 bases; junction bases outside the gene matches: 5. CDR1 SGHVS and CDR2 FQNEAQ come from the germline V gene.

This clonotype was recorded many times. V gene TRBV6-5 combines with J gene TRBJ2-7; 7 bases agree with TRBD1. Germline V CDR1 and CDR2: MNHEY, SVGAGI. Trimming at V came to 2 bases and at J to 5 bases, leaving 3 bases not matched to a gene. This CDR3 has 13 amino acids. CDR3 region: CASSYDRANEQYF. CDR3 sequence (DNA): TGTGCCAGCAGTTACGACAGGGCGAACGAGCAGTACTTC.

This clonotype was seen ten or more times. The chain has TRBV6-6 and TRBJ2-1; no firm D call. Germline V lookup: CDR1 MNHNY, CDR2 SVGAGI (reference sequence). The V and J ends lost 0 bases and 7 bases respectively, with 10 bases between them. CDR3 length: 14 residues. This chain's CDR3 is CASSYSTEENEQFF. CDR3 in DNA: TGTGCCAGCAGTTACTCGACTGAGGAGAATGAGCAGTTCTTC.

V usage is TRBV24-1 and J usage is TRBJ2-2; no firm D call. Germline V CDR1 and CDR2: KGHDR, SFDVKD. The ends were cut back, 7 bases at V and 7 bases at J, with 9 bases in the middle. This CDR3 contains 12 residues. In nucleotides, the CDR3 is TGTGCCACCAGGGACCAGCGCGGGGAGCTGTTTTTT. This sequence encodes CATRDQRGELFF.

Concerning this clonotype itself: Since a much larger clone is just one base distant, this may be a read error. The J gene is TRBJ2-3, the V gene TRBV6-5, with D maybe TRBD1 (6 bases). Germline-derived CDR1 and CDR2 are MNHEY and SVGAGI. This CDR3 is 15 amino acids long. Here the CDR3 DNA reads TGTGCCGGCAGTGCGACAAGGACAGCCACAGATACGCAGTATTTT. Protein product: CAGSATRTATDTQYF.

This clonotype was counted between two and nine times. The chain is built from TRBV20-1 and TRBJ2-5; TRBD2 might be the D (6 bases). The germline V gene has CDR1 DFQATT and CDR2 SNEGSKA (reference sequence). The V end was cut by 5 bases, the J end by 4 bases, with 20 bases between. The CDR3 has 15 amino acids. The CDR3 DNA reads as TGCAGTGCTTCTACCGGGACTTGGGTTGGAGAGACCCAGTACTTC. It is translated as CSASTGTWVGETQYF.

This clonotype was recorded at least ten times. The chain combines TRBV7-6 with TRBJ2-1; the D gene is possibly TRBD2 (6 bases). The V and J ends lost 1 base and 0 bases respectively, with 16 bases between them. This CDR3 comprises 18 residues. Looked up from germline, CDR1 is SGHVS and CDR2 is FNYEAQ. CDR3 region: CASSLGVLAGSSYNEQFF. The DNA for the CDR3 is TGTGCCAGCAGCTTAGGGGTTTTGGCGGGAAGCTCCTACAATGAGCAGTTCTTC.

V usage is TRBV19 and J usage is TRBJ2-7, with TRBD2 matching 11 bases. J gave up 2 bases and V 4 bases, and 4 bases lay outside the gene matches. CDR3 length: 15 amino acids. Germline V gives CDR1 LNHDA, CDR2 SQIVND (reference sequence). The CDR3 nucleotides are TGTGCCAGTAGTAGGGGACTAGCGGATACCTACGAGCAGTACTTC. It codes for CASSRGLADTYEQYF.

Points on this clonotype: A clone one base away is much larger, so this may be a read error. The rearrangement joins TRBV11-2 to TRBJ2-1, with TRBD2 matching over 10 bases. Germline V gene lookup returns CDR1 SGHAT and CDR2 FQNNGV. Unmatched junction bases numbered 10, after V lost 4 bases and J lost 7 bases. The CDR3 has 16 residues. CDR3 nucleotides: TGTGCCAGCAGCTCAATTCATCCTAGCGGGAGAAATGAGCAGTTCTTC. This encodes CASSSIHPSGRNEQFF.

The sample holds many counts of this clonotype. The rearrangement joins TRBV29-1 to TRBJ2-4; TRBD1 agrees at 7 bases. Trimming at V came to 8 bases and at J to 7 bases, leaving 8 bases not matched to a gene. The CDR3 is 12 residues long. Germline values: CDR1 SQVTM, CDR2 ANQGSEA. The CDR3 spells CSFRDSRNIQYF. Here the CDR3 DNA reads TGCAGCTTCCGGGACAGTAGGAACATTCAGTACTTC.

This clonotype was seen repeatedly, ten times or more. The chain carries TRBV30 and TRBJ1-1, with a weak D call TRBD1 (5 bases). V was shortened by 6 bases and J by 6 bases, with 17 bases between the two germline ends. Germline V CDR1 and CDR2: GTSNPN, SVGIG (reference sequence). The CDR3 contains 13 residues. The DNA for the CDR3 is TGTGCCTGCAAGACAGACCCCGTCTCTGAAGCTTTCTTT. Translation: CACKTDPVSEAFF. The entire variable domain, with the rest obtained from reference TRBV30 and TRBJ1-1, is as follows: SQTIHQWPATLVQPVGSPLSLECTVEGTSNPNLYWYRQAAGRGLQLLFYSVGIGQISSEVPQNLSASRPQDRQFILSSKKLLLSDSGFYLCACKTDPVSEAFFGQGTRLTVV.

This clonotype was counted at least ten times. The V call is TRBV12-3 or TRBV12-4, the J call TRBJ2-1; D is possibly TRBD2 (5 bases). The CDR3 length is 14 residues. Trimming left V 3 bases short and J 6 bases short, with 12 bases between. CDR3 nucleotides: TGTGCCAGCAGTTTCTGGCGGGCTTCCAATGAGCAGTTCTTC. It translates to CASSFWRASNEQFF.

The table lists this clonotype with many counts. CDR3 residues: CASNQGLAGVDEQFF. The CDR3 DNA reads TGCGCCAGCAACCAGGGACTAGCGGGAGTAGATGAGCAGTTCTTC. The V gene is TRBV5-1, the J gene TRBJ2-1; the match to TRBD2 covers 14 bases. CDR3 length: 15 residues. From germline, CDR1 is SGHRS and CDR2 YFSETQ. V lost 6 bases, J lost 8 bases, and 7 bases stayed unmatched.

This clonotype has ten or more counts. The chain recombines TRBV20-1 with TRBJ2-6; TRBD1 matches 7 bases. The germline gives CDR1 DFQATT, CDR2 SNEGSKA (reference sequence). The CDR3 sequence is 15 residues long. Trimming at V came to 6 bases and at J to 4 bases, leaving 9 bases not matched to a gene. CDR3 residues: CSARDREYGANVLTF. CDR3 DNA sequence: TGCAGTGCACGTGACAGGGAGTACGGGGCCAACGTCCTGACTTTC.

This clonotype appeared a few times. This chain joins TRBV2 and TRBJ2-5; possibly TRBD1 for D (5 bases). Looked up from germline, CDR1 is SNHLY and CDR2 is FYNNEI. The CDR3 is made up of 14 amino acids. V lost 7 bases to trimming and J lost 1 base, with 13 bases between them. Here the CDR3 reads CASTSGPTQETQYF. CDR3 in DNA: TGTGCCAGCACCTCAGGGCCTACCCAAGAGACCCAGTACTTC.

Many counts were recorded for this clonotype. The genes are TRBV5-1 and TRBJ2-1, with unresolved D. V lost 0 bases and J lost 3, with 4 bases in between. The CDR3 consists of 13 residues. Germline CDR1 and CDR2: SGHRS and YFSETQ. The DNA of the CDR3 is TGCGCCAGCAGCTTGGATGGCTACAATGAGCAGTTCTTC. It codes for CASSLDGYNEQFF.

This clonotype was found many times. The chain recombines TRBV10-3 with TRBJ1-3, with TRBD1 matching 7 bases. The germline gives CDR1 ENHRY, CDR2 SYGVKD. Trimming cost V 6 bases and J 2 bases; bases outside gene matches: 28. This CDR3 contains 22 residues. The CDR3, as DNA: TGTGCCATCAGAACACCGCCCCCGAGACAGGGTATTTCAGCCGGGCCTGGAAACACCATATATTTT. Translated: CAIRTPPPRQGISAGPGNTIYF.

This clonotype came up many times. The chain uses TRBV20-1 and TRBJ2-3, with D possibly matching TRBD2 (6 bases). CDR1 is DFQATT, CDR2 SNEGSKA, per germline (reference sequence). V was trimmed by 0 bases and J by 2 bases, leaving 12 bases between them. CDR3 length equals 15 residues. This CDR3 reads CSARDPWEDTDTQYF. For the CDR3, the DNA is TGCAGTGCTAGAGATCCATGGGAGGACACAGATACGCAGTATTTT.